What follows describes a single T cell receptor beta chain. This clonotype was recorded a few times. No cognate antigen has been identified for it. No base quality information exists; no much larger clone differs at one position. Deletion took 5 bases off V and 0 bases off J, with a span of 22 bases between the germline ends. The CDR1 and CDR2 encoded by the germline V gene are MNHEY and SVGAGI. Including the terminal cysteine and phenylalanine, the CDR3 comprises 18 residues. Only the CDR3 DNA stays, 54 bases, in frame from base 1. Amplification of TCR beta CDR3 regions was carried out from RNA transcripts. The TCR CDR3 was subjected to a first round of RT-PCR using the HTBI primer set and the Qiagen OneStep RT-PCR kit. A second multiplex PCR round built the libraries, followed by size selection and purification. Libraries were sequenced paired-end with 100 bp reads on an Illumina HiSeq2000. The paper's data handling went like this. SOAPnuke was used to process the raw data, throwing out any read that contained adapters or uncalled bases, had a mean Phred below 15, or lacked an exact constant-primer or identifier match. COPE v1.2.5 was used to merge high-quality paired reads, and clonotypes were defined as unique nucleotide sequences. Clonotypes were aligned to IMGT TRBV, TRBD and TRBJ reference segments using MiTCR v1.1. The analysis was restricted to V-J combinations with a frequency above 0.0001, which together covered just over 99% of the repertoires. The TCS score was defined as F50 (clonal expansion) divided by E x V (chaos), with BLOSUM62-based TCRdist calculated between CDR3 peptides within each V-J. Welch's t-statistics and random forest reduced fewer than 600 V-J features to around 14, which were used in a naive Bayes classifier (R e1071). TCRdb trimmed public reads at Q25 via fastp, called clones via MiXCR and kept in-frame beta chains. For every CDR3 protein sequence, its rows merge into one entry that carries the most common genes and DNA. The V and J calls reflect TCRdb's pipeline rather than the authors' work. The table for this sample lists about 530,000 distinct CDR3 sequences; 15% to 20% of them were counted only once. The ten largest make up around 17% of the sample.

Moderately to severely active disease, a Clinical Activity Score of at least 3, a NOSPECS grade of at least 4, and a duration under 3 months were present in ophthalmopathy patients. The study excluded patients with uncontrolled infections, other autoimmune diseases, pregnancy or lactation. Diagnoses relied on clinical symptoms, serum thyroxine and TRAb, thyroid ultrasound and orbital computed tomography. Ficoll-Paque density gradient centrifugation was used to isolate PBMCs from about 10 ml of fresh peripheral blood. Trizol reagent was used to extract total RNA, and RNA quality was then checked on an Agilent 2100 Bioanalyzer. This sample was included in a study of T cells in Graves' hyperthyroidism and ophthalmopathy (dated by TCRdb to the late 2010s). Describing the broader study: Peripheral blood samples were taken at initial diagnosis, before any treatment was given. TCR V-J signatures able to tell the groups apart were searched for in a discovery cohort of 90 to 100 patients, of whom more than 40 had Graves' ophthalmopathy and about 60 had stable Graves' hyperthyroidism. Prospective prediction of ophthalmopathy was tested in an independent validation cohort consisting of roughly 20 hyperthyroidism patients and around 16 patients who later progressed to ophthalmopathy. The roughly 100 discovery patients were divided at random into training and test sets in a 7:3 ratio. Thyroid tissue and blood T-cell repertoires from more than 5 Graves' hyperthyroidism patients were also compared in the study. Following sampling, methimazole starting at 30 mg daily was given to hyperthyroidism patients, and high-dose intravenous methylprednisolone was given to ophthalmopathy patients. The paper reports TCR Vbeta CDR3 sequencing of some 140 peripheral blood samples: 40 or so ophthalmopathy, fewer than 80 hyperthyroidism and 17 progressor patients. The study at large found these results: In cross-validation, a model built on a 13 V-J signature told ophthalmopathy apart from stable hyperthyroidism with 85% to 90% sensitivity and roughly 83% specificity, and in testing the same model reached 80%/75%. Sample size was not statistically predetermined, and investigators were not blinded to group allocation. In validation, the model predicted progression to ophthalmopathy with roughly 70% sensitivity and 72% to 85% specificity, a median of 6.5 months before onset. Most expanded thyroid clonotypes (frequency above 0.001) were also detected in blood, suggesting blood repertoires may reflect thyroid immune responses.

Material for sequencing was blood. The V gene is TRBV6-5 and the J gene is TRBJ1-1; TRBD1 could be the D gene, as 5 bases match. This TCR came from a woman younger than 30 with Graves' ophthalmopathy. This receptor carries the CDR3 CASSPPPGTRPMNTEAFF. The DNA reads TGTGCCAGCAGTCCCCCCCCCGGGACGAGACCTATGAACACTGAAGCTTTCTTT.